This T cell receptor beta chain was sequenced during a study of CD8+CD57+ T cells in acquired aplastic anemia. Germline-derived CDR1 and CDR2 are LNHNV and YYDKDF (reference sequence). V lost 1 base and J 8 bases, leaving 15 bases between the germline ends. The CDR3 length is 15 residues. Template material for TCR beta VDJ and CDR3 profiling consisted of genomic DNA. TCRdb redid the calling of the reads with MiXCR, one entry per CDR3 protein. The sample contains around 200,000 distinct CDR3 sequences, roughly 57% of which appear only once. Concerning this clonotype itself: Its cognate antigen is unknown.

Study results and caveats: Patients and controls shared 25 to 30 CD8+ CDR3 sequences, which appeared highly expressed in patients and within their immunodominant clones.

This clonotype was sampled from a human donor in good health. The genes are TRBV15 and TRBJ2-1; D unclear. Sequencing input: sorted CD4+, CD8+, or CD8+CD57+ T cells (not recorded which) from PBMCs. For the CDR3, the DNA is TGTGCCACCAGCAGAGTGACCTCCCCCGAGGATGAGCAGTTCTTC. This gives the protein CATSRVTSPEDEQFF.